This T cell receptor (beta chain) comes out of a study of blood T cell repertoires in COVID-19. In germline, CDR1 is SEHNR, CDR2 FQNEAQ (reference sequence). Trimming took 2 bases from V and 7 from J, leaving 9 bases between them. The CDR3 spans 14 residues. Profiling relied on immunoSEQ multiplex PCR, and the TCRdb table lists in-frame clones only, not all of them. The table records 60,000 to 70,000 clones, approximately 79% of them present only once. The V and J genes are TRBV7-9 and TRBJ1-6; D remains unclear. The origin of this receptor is a man aged 60-69 years with acute or convalescent COVID-19. The sequencing sample was made of peripheral blood. The CDR3 region has the DNA TGTGCCAGCAGCTTAAATAACTTGAATTCACCCCTCCACTTT. It is translated as CASSLNNLNSPLHF.